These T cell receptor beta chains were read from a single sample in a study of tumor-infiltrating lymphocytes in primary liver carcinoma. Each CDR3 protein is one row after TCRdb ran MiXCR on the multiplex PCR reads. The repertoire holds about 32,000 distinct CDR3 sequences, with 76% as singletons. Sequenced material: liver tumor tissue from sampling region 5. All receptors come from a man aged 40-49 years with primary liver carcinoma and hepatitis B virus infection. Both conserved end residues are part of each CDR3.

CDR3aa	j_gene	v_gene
CASSPQVYPSYEQYF	TRBJ2-7	TRBV6-2/TRBV6-3
CASSLVPDVTSTDTQYF	TRBJ2-3	TRBV7-9
CDSGTLKVSYNEQFF	TRBJ2-1	TRBV7-9
CASSEASGNSYEQYF	TRBJ2-7	TRBV6-1
CASSQGAGGSGDTQYF	TRBJ2-3	TRBV4-3
CASSSPLAGVFYNEQFF	TRBJ2-1	TRBV5-1
CAISEPRVSYEQYF	TRBJ2-7	TRBV10-3
CAISGASGSTDTQYF	TRBJ2-3	TRBV10-3
CASSSPGLARYEQYF	TRBJ2-7	TRBV5-4
CASSSGGVRKFF	TRBJ2-1	TRBV11-2
CAISLCVSFLAEIQETQYF	TRBJ2-5	TRBV12-3/TRBV12-4
CSSSYGRLRAQYF	TRBJ2-5	TRBV6-2/TRBV6-3
CAREEGQGGGDFF	TRBJ1-1	TRBV6-2/TRBV6-3
CASSPQREALGEQFF	TRBJ2-1	TRBV11-2
CSACTGGNEQFF	TRBJ2-1	TRBV29-1
CASSPGLAGFTTGANVLTF	TRBJ2-6	TRBV5-1
CSVLSSGELFF	TRBJ2-2	TRBV29-1
CASPRRLTYEQYF	TRBJ2-7	TRBV11-2
CAISEGPATLFEQYF	TRBJ2-7	TRBV10-3
CASRQFDVGGYTIYF	TRBJ1-3	TRBV4-2
CASTKEGGAYEQYF	TRBJ2-7	TRBV6-2/TRBV6-3
CASSGLVGGRPDTQYF	TRBJ2-3	TRBV5-4
CASSLASGGLAGYTF	TRBJ1-2	TRBV11-2
CGSSLLPPGGAGGEQFF	TRBJ2-1	TRBV11-2
CASSLEQHLTRPYEQYF	TRBJ2-7	TRBV5-5
CASSDREETQYF	TRBJ2-5	TRBV6-2/TRBV6-3
CAWSVRDHEQYF	TRBJ2-7	TRBV30
CASSFAGSSTGELFF	TRBJ2-2	TRBV11-2
CASRRTGGGFNEQHF	TRBJ2-7	TRBV6-6
CAGRSTGVTGELFF	TRBJ2-2	TRBV11-1
CSAPTGDNEQFF	TRBJ2-1	TRBV29-1